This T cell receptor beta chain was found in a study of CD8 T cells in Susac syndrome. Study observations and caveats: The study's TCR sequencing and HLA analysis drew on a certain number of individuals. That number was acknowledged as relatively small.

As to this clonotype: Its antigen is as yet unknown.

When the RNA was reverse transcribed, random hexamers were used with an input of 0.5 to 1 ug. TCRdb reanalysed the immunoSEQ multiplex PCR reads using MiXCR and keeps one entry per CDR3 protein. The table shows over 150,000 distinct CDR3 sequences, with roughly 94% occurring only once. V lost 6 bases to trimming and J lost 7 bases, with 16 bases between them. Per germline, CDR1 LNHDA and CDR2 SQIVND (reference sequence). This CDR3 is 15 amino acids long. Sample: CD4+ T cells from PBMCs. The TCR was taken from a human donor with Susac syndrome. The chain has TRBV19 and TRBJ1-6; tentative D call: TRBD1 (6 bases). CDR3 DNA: TGTGCCAGTAGCACCGACGGGACAACGAATTCACCCCTCCACTTT. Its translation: CASSTDGTTNSPLHF. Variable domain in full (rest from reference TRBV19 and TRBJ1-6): DGGITQSPKYLFRKEGQNVTLSCEQNLNHDAMYWYRQDPGQGLRLIYYSQIVNDFQKGDIAEGYSVSREKKESFPLTVTSAQKNPTAFYLCASSTDGTTNSPLHFGNGTRLTVT.